This TCR beta chain was documented in a study of CD8+CD57+ T cells in acquired aplastic anemia. The wider study: An average of around 3.5 ug of DNA was obtained from sorted CD4+ and CD8+ cells.

V lost 7 bases and J lost 4, with 20 bases in between. This CDR3 is built from 15 residues. Germline V gives CDR1 LNHDA, CDR2 SQIVND (reference sequence). Sequencing was done on patients that had shown CD8+CD57+ cell expansion by flow cytometry. Each of the patients presented with severe acquired aplastic anemia. Both TCR beta VDJ combination and CDR3 sequence profiling were carried out. Genomic DNA was the template for this profiling. TCRdb fed the reads into MiXCR, producing one record per CDR3 protein. The table lists around 210,000 distinct CDR3 sequences, 50% to 70% of them singletons. This sequence joins TRBV19 and TRBJ2-7; tentatively, D is TRBD2 (7 bases). The origin of this receptor is a human donor with aplastic anemia. The material sequenced was sorted CD4+, CD8+, or CD8+CD57+ T cells (not recorded which) from PBMCs. The CDR3 DNA is TGTGCCAGTACCTCCCGGTCGGGGGGCTCGTACGAGCAGTACTTC. Translated, it gives CASTSRSGGSYEQYF.